This TCR beta chain derives from a study of blood T cell repertoires in COVID-19. For the study at large: Samples of COVID-19 (acute and convalescent) were obtained from the United States, Italy and Spain. Sample material is recorded as cDNA or gDNA derived from T cells, B-cell-depleted T cells, or PBMCs.

Individuals drawn from 24 US areas were about 18 to 90 years old. Clinical histories supplied by participants themselves formed the basis of cohort assignment. Clones were sequenced by immunoSEQ multiplex PCR, and TCRdb holds only the in-frame ones, with some missing. Altogether 200,000 or so clones are present, 86% being singletons, with the ten largest covering about 4%. Sequencing was done on a sample of PBMCs or T cells enriched from blood (not recorded which). The receptor was derived from a woman in her thirties or forties with acute COVID-19.

Written as DNA, the CDR3 is TGTGCCAGCAGACCACCAGGGGGCGTGATCTATGGCTACACCTTC. Its protein is CASRPPGGVIYGYTF. The chain combines TRBV27 with TRBJ1-2; 8 bases align to TRBD1. CDR3 size: 15 residues. Trimming removed 6 bases from V and 4 bases from J; junction bases left unmatched: 10. Germline CDR1 and CDR2: MNHEY and SMNVEV (reference sequence).